This is a list of T cell receptor beta chains from one sample in a study of T cell responses to AZD1222 COVID-19 vaccine. Profiled with immunoSEQ multiplex PCR; TCRdb holds only in-frame clones, not every one. The sample has 130,000 or so clones, roughly 90% seen once. This specimen was peripheral blood, taken 28 days after the second AZD1222 dose. Receptors originate from an adult who received the AZD1222 COVID-19 vaccine. Both conserved end residues are part of each CDR3. The order of the fields is clone size, V gene, J gene, D gene, CDR3 protein. The D gene is left open where the match is weak. Where a row states a size, it is once, few, many or the class of an expanded clone; other rows omit it.

once	TRBV7-2	TRBJ2-7	NA	CASSLFYEQYF
NA	TRBV6-2/TRBV6-3	TRBJ2-5	NA	CASSSRMETQYF
NA	TRBV6-1	TRBJ1-6	NA	CASSEATGRPSPLHF
NA	TRBV4-1	TRBJ2-1	TRBD1	CASSQARDSRDNEQFF
NA	TRBV6-5	TRBJ2-1	NA	CASRHRDINEQFF
NA	TRBV6-5	TRBJ1-2	NA	CASRPGWERGGYTF
NA	TRBV29-1	TRBJ1-2	NA	CSVGGLLVNYGYTF
NA	TRBV28	TRBJ1-1	NA	CASISLGSGPNTEAFF
once	TRBV2	TRBJ1-1	NA	CAGSRANTEAFF
NA	TRBV18	TRBJ1-2	NA	CASAGWDSYGYTF
once	TRBV6-2/TRBV6-3	TRBJ2-1	TRBD2	CASSSSILAGWFNEQFF
once	TRBV4-2	TRBJ2-2	NA	CASSQRLEGNTGELFF
NA	TRBV19	TRBJ2-7	NA	CASSPREGYEQYF
NA	TRBV10-1	TRBJ2-3	TRBD2	CASSESKREGSGRTQYF
NA	TRBV4-2	TRBJ1-2	NA	CASSQERSRSYGYTF
NA	TRBV7-3	TRBJ1-6	TRBD1	CASRLFLRQGGCRSPLHF
few	TRBV5-1	TRBJ1-1	TRBD1	CASSYGQGTEAFF
once	TRBV5-4	TRBJ2-1	TRBD2	CASSWGRREGTNEQFF
NA	TRBV30	TRBJ2-2	NA	CAWSFNLGGGELFF
NA	TRBV19	TRBJ1-6	NA	CASSNEGPVLGPLHF
NA	TRBV7-8	TRBJ2-5	NA	CASSLATSGPRGTQYF
NA	TRBV15	TRBJ2-3	NA	CATSREGTSTDTQYF
NA	TRBV6-1	TRBJ1-2	TRBD1	CASSVGMTGLPNYGYTF
few	TRBV3-1/TRBV3-2	TRBJ2-1	TRBD2	CASSPLGLAGEEQFF
NA	TRBV9	TRBJ2-2	NA	CASSVAQGSTGELFF
once	TRBV19	TRBJ2-1	NA	CASSIVGLADSNEQFF
NA	TRBV12-3/TRBV12-4	TRBJ2-1	NA	CASSLKIYNEQFF
NA	TRBV4-1	TRBJ1-4	TRBD1	CASSPTGTGNEKLFF
NA	TRBV30	TRBJ2-7	TRBD2	CAWSVRRLAGIANTYEQYF
NA	TRBV28	TRBJ1-2	NA	CASSSIAGDLGYGYTF
NA	TRBV19	TRBJ1-1	NA	CASRMRSGSAEAFF
NA	TRBV19	TRBJ2-1	NA	CASSSSWGEGYNEQFF
NA	TRBV7-2	TRBJ1-2	TRBD1	CASTGDRANYGYTF
NA	TRBV7-9	TRBJ2-7	TRBD2	CASSYSGRVFEQYF
NA	TRBV3-1/TRBV3-2	TRBJ1-6	TRBD1	CASSRGTGGDSPLHF
NA	TRBV9	TRBJ2-7	NA	CASSPRNQIYEQYF
NA	TRBV28	TRBJ2-2	NA	CASSFWGSGVNGELFF
NA	TRBV7-8	TRBJ2-5	TRBD2	CASSFRLAVQETQYF
NA	TRBV6-1	TRBJ2-5	NA	CASSELYGSGETQYF
NA	TRBV28	TRBJ2-5	NA	CASSPLSGIQETQYF
NA	TRBV28	TRBJ1-1	NA	CASSLGQRIITEAFF
NA	TRBV11-3	TRBJ2-7	NA	CASSLGGRTSEQYF
once	TRBV5-1	TRBJ1-4	NA	CASSLGDLGKLFF
NA	TRBV5-4	TRBJ1-1	NA	CASSLDFYSEAFF
NA	TRBV18	TRBJ2-4	TRBD2	CASARQGGLAGSKNIQYF
NA	TRBV27	TRBJ2-2	NA	CASRPWGRGDEGELFF
NA	TRBV28	TRBJ1-5	NA	CASSLGSGNQPQHF
few	TRBV11-3	TRBJ1-3	TRBD1	CASSQQGGNTIYF
NA	TRBV5-1	TRBJ2-7	TRBD1	CASSFRHGTGSSYEQYF
NA	TRBV19	TRBJ1-5	NA	CASSTLRQVGTQPQHF